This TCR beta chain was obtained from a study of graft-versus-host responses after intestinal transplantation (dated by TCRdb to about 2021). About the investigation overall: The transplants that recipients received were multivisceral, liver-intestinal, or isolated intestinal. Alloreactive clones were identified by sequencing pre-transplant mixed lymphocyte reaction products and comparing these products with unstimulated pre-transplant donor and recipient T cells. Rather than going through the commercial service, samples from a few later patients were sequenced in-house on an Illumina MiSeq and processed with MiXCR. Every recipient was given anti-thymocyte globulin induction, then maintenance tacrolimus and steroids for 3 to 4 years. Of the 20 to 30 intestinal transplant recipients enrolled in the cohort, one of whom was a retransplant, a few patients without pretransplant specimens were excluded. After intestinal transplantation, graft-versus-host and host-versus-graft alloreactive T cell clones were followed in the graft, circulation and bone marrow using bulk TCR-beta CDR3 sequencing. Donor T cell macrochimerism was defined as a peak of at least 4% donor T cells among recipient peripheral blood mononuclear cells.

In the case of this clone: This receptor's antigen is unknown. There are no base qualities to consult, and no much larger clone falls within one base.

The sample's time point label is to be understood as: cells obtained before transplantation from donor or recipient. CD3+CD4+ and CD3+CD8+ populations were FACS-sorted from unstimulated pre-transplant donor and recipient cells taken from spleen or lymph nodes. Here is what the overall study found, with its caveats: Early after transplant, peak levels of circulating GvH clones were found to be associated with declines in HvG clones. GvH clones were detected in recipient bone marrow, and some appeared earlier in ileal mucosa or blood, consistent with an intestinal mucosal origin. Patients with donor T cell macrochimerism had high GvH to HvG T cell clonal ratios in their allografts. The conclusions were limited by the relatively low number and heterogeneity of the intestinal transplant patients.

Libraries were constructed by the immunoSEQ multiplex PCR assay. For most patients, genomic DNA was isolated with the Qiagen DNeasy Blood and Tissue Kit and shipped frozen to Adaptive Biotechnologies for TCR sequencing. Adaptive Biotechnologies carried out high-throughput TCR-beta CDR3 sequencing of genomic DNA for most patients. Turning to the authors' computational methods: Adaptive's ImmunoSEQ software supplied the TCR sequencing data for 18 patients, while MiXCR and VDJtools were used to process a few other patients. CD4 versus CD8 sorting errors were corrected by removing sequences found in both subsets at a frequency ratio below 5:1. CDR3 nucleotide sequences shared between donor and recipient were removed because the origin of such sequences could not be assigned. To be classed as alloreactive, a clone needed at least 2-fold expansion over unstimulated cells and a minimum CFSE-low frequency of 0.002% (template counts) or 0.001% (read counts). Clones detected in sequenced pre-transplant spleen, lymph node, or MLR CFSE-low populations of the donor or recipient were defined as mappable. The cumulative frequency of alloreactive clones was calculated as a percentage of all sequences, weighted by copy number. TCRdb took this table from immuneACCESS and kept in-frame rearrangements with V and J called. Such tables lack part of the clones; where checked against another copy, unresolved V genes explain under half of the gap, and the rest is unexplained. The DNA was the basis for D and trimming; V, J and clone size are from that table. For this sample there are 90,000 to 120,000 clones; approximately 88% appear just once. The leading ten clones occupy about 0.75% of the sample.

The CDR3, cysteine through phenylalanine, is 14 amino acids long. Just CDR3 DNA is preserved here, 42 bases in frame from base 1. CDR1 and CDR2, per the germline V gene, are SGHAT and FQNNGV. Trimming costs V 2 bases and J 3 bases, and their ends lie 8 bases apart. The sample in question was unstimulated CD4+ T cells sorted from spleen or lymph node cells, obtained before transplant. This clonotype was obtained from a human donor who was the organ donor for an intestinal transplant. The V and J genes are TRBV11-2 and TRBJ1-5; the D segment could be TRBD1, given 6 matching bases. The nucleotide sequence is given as TGTGCCAGCAGCTTACGGGACAACAATCAGCCCCAGCATTTT. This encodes CASSLRDNNQPQHF.